Sequencing of this T cell receptor (beta chain) was carried out in a study of graft-versus-host responses after intestinal transplantation. About the study: All of the recipients had induction that used anti-thymocyte globulin, then tacrolimus and steroids for 2 to 3 years. Study-wide results and limits: Some GvH clones were seen earlier in gut or blood, suggesting intestinal origin. Where graft-donor T cell macrochimerism was present, patients had high graft-versus-host to host-versus-graft clonal ratios in allografts.

Concerning this clone: Its antigen is not known.

CDR3 length equals 11 residues. V gave up 3 bases and J gave up 6 bases, with 3 bases separating them. Germline CDR1 reads SEHNR; CDR2 reads FQNEAQ (reference sequence). The assay was immunoSEQ multiplex PCR, and TCRdb's table has in-frame clones only and misses some. The data show some 90,000 clones, around nine tenths seen once. The sequence derives from a human donor who received an intestinal transplant. This rearrangement joins TRBV7-9 to TRBJ2-1, with D unclear. The starting material was unstimulated CD8+ T cells sorted from spleen or lymph node cells, obtained before intestinal transplant. CDR3 loop: CASSFINEQFF. In nucleotides, the CDR3 is TGTGCCAGCAGCTTTATCAATGAGCAGTTCTTC.